These 14 T cell receptor beta chains share one sample of origin, sequenced in a study of T cells in Graves' hyperthyroidism and ophthalmopathy. Regions amplified from RNA transcripts were the TCR beta CDR3 regions. In the first-round RT-PCR of the TCR CDR3, the HTBI primer set was used. TCRdb independently ran MiXCR on the multiplex PCR reads; one entry per CDR3 protein. The table lists approximately 700,000 distinct CDR3 sequences, roughly 15% of them singletons. Material: blood. Receptor source: a young man with Graves' hyperthyroidism.

The V call is TRBV12-5, the J call TRBJ1-1; 9 bases are a match to TRBD1. Germline lookup yields CDR1 LGHNT and CDR2 FRNRAP. Trimming removed 3 bases from V and 9 bases from J; junction bases left unmatched: 2. The CDR3 is 12 residues long. CDR3 bases: TGTGCTAGTGGTTTCGGACAGGGGAAAGCTTTCTTT. Amino acid sequence: CASGFGQGKAFF.

The chain recombines TRBV6-1 with TRBJ2-3; D remains ambiguous. V lost 3 bases, J lost 4 bases, and 11 bases lay in between. Germline V lookup: CDR1 MNHNS, CDR2 SASEGT. This CDR3 spans 14 amino acids. The CDR3 spells CASSDIGEADTQYF. The CDR3 coding sequence is TGTGCCAGCAGTGATATTGGTGAGGCAGATACGCAGTATTTT.

This clonotype was seen repeatedly, ten times or more. The V and J genes are TRBV5-5 and TRBJ2-3, with 11 bases that match TRBD2. This CDR3 is 17 amino acids long. Unmatched junction bases numbered 6, after V lost 0 bases and J lost 3 bases. Germline assignment: CDR1 SGHKS and CDR2 YYEKEE (reference sequence). CDR3 nucleotide sequence: TGTGCCAGCAGCTTGGGGCTAGCGGGAGGAGTGACAGATACGCAGTATTTT. This codes for CASSLGLAGGVTDTQYF. Full variable domain (remainder filled in from reference TRBV5-5 and TRBJ2-3): DAGVTQSPTHLIKTRGQQVTLRCSPISGHKSVSWYQQVLGQGPQFIFQYYEKEERGRGNFPDRFSARQFPNYSSELNVNALLLGDSALYLCASSLGLAGGVTDTQYFGPGTRLTVL.

This clonotype was seen more than once but under ten times. V and J are TRBV10-3 and TRBJ1-1; 7 bases agree with TRBD1. V shed 6 bases, J shed 6 bases, and the junction held 7 bases outside the gene matches. The CDR3 sequence is 13 residues long. The germline CDR1 and CDR2 sequences are ENHRY and SYGVKD. The CDR3 reads CAISGQGEPEAFF. The CDR3, as DNA: TGTGCCATCAGCGGCCAGGGGGAGCCTGAAGCTTTCTTT.

V gene TRBV4-1 combines with J gene TRBJ2-7, with D perhaps matching TRBD1 (6 bases). The germline gives CDR1 MGHRA, CDR2 YSYEKL. The CDR3 extends over 16 amino acids. V lost 2 bases and J lost 7, with 21 bases in between. CDR3 residues: CASSQRTVIRAGEQYF. The CDR3 DNA reads as TGCGCCAGCAGCCAAAGGACAGTGATCAGGGCGGGTGAGCAGTACTTC.

The V gene is TRBV2, the J gene TRBJ2-1; 14 bases align to TRBD2. V lost 6 bases to trimming and J lost 7 bases; unmatched junction nucleotides: 14. This CDR3 is 18 amino acids long. Germline CDR1 and CDR2: SNHLY and FYNNEI. The CDR3 DNA reads as TGTGCCAGCAGCCGAGACTTTCCCGGGACTAGCGGGAGTAATGAGCAGTTCTTC. Protein: CASSRDFPGTSGSNEQFF.

This clonotype has ten or more counts. This chain links TRBV20-1 with TRBJ1-5, with TRBD1 matching 7 bases. The CDR3 is 15 amino acids. Germline V gives CDR1 DFQATT, CDR2 SNEGSKA (reference sequence). V was clipped by 3 bases and J by 2 bases; unmatched bases: 7. The CDR3 DNA reads TGCAGTGCTAGGCCGAGGACAGGAGGCAATCAGCCCCAGCATTTT. This gives the protein CSARPRTGGNQPQHF.

In this sample, this clonotype turned up a few times. The chain couples TRBV5-1 to TRBJ1-1; D is perhaps TRBD1 (5 bases). The length of the CDR3 is 12 residues. The germline V gene has CDR1 SGHRS and CDR2 YFSETQ. Trimming took 3 bases from V and 11 from J, leaving 14 bases between them. CDR3 in DNA: TGCGCCAGCAGCTGGGACGGCGAGCGGGCTTTCTTT. It is translated as CASSWDGERAFF.

This clonotype was recorded at least ten times. The chain combines TRBV6-2 or TRBV6-3 with TRBJ2-5; TRBD1 agrees at 8 bases. Germline assignment: CDR1 MNHEY and CDR2 SVGEGT. This CDR3 contains 16 residues. V trimming: 2 bases; J trimming: 5 bases; junction bases outside the gene matches: 10. As DNA, the CDR3 is TGTGCCAGCAGTTACCCTGTGACAGGGGAGGAGGAGACCCAGTACTTC. Its protein is CASSYPVTGEEETQYF.

V and J are TRBV18 and TRBJ2-3; 7 bases are shared with TRBD1. Germline values: CDR1 KGHSH, CDR2 LQKENI. This CDR3 comprises 16 residues. The V gene end was trimmed by 3 bases and the J gene end by 3 bases; junction bases not matched to a gene: 9. The CDR3 sequence: CASSPYEKTGTDTQYF. DNA for the CDR3: TGTGCCAGCTCACCGTACGAAAAGACAGGGACAGATACGCAGTATTTT.

This clonotype was seen ten or more times. CDR3 in amino acids: CSARRGHNEQFF. CDR3 DNA: TGCAGTGCTAGGAGGGGCCACAATGAGCAGTTCTTC. The chain has TRBV20-1 and TRBJ2-1, with D perhaps matching TRBD1 or TRBD2 (5 bases each). CDR1 is DFQATT, CDR2 SNEGSKA, per germline (reference sequence). V lost 3 bases and J lost 5, with 8 bases in between. CDR3 length: 12 residues.

The chain combines TRBV6-1 with TRBJ2-1; tentatively, D is TRBD2 (6 bases). CDR1 is MNHNS, CDR2 SASEGT, per germline. This CDR3 has 15 amino acids. V dropped 2 bases and J dropped 5 bases, with 13 bases sitting between them. The CDR3, as DNA: TGTGCCAGCAGTGAACCGGGGGTAGATGACAATGAGCAGTTCTTC. This gives the protein CASSEPGVDDNEQFF.

In nucleotides, the CDR3 is TGTGCCAGCAGCCTGGACCTTGCTAATGAAAAACTGTTTTTT. Translated: CASSLDLANEKLFF. The V call is TRBV9, the J call TRBJ1-4; D not resolved. Trimming stripped 4 bases from V and 3 bases from J, with 10 bases between. Germline CDR1 SGDLS, CDR2 YYNGEE. The CDR3 is 14 amino acids.

The chain couples TRBV29-1 to TRBJ2-5; 9 bases align to TRBD2. The junction had 4 bases not matched to a gene; V was cut back by 3 bases and J by 5 bases. The germline V gene encodes CDR1 SQVTM and CDR2 ANQGSEA. This CDR3 is 13 amino acids long. CDR3 bases: TGCAGCGTTGATGCGGGAGGGCCGGAGACCCAGTACTTC. Protein product: CSVDAGGPETQYF.